The 24 T cell receptor beta chains below come from one sample, sequenced in a study of cytomegalovirus exposure and HLA in healthy donors. A multiplex PCR was run with 60 Vbeta primers and 13 Jbeta primers. The data were produced by immunoSEQ multiplex PCR, yet TCRdb's version contains in-frame clones alone and is incomplete. The table lists roughly 140,000 clones, roughly 79% of them singletons. Sequenced material: PBMCs. The source is a woman aged 35 to 49 in good health and CMV-seropositive.

This chain joins TRBV29-1 and TRBJ2-7; tentatively, D is TRBD2 (5 bases). The ends were cut back, 4 bases at V and 3 bases at J, with 13 bases in the middle. This CDR3 region has 13 residues. Per the germline V gene, CDR1 is SQVTM and CDR2 is ANQGSEA. CDR3 loop: CSVVPAGGYEQYF. In DNA form, the CDR3 reads TGCAGCGTTGTCCCAGCTGGAGGCTACGAGCAGTACTTC.

The V call is TRBV19, the J call TRBJ2-4, with 9 bases lining up with TRBD2. Germline-derived CDR1 and CDR2 are LNHDA and SQIVND (reference sequence). V trimming: 7 bases; J trimming: 0 bases; junction bases outside the gene matches: 10. This CDR3 has 17 residues. The CDR3 loop is CASIRPSGEVAKNIQYF. The CDR3 nucleotides read TGTGCCAGTATTCGGCCTAGCGGGGAGGTAGCCAAAAACATTCAGTACTTC.

CDR3 in DNA: TGTGCCACCACAGGGGTCAAACAGCCCCAGCATTTT. Its translation is CATTGVKQPQHF. This chain uses TRBV28 with TRBJ1-5; 7 nucleotides line up with TRBD1. Per the germline V gene, CDR1 is MDHEN and CDR2 is SYDVKM. V lost 10 bases to trimming and J lost 7 bases; unmatched junction nucleotides: 7. CDR3 size: 12 residues. Full variable domain (remainder filled in from reference TRBV28 and TRBJ1-5): DVKVTQSSRYLVKRTGEKVFLECVQDMDHENMFWYRQDPGLGLRLIYFSYDVKMKEKGDIPEGYSVSREKKERFSLILESASTNQTSMYLCATTGVKQPQHFGDGTRLSIL.

V is TRBV10-1 and J is TRBJ2-1; TRBD2 aligns across 8 bases. Germline CDR1 reads WNHNN; CDR2 reads SYGVQD (reference sequence). The CDR3 extends over 17 amino acids. Trimming took 0 bases from V and 4 from J; bases not matched to a gene: 8. CDR3 sequence reads: CASSESKRGPAYNEQFF. As DNA, the CDR3 is TGCGCCAGCAGTGAGTCGAAGCGGGGGCCCGCTTACAATGAGCAGTTCTTC.

The chain links TRBV5-1 to TRBJ1-5; D perhaps matches TRBD1 (5 bases). This CDR3 is built from 13 residues. Trimming removed 3 bases at V and 4 bases at J, with 8 bases between. Germline-derived CDR1 and CDR2 are SGHRS and YFSETQ. In DNA, the CDR3 is TGCGCCAGCAGCTCGGGACTTAATCAGCCCCAGCATTTT. Its translation: CASSSGLNQPQHF.

The chain employs TRBV7-9 and TRBJ2-3, with 11 bases aligning to TRBD2. Germline loops: CDR1 SEHNR, CDR2 FQNEAQ (reference sequence). CDR3 length equals 16 residues. After removal of 5 bases from V and 2 bases from J, the junction contained 6 bases not matched to a gene. CDR3 sequence: CASSRRLAGNTDTQYF. CDR3 nucleotide sequence: TGTGCCAGCAGCCGGCGACTAGCGGGAAACACAGATACGCAGTATTTT.

This clone was counted a single time. CDR3 DNA sequence: TGTGCCAGCAGCCGGGACAGTAACACTGAAGCTTTCTTT. This translates into CASSRDSNTEAFF. This chain uses TRBV7-7 with TRBJ1-1; 7 nucleotides line up with TRBD1. The CDR3 has 13 residues. Germline loops: CDR1 SSHAT, CDR2 FNYEAQ (reference sequence). Germline trimming cut 5 bases from V and 2 bases from J; bases unmatched to any gene: 2.

The chain carries TRBV5-6 and TRBJ2-2; D may be TRBD2 (6 bases). V dropped 3 bases and J dropped 6 bases, with 15 bases sitting between them. Germline loops: CDR1 SGHDT, CDR2 YYEEEE. The CDR3 is 15 residues long. The CDR3 is CASSSMGGTAGELFF. CDR3 nucleotides: TGTGCCAGCAGCTCGATGGGGGGAACGGCCGGGGAGCTGTTTTTT.

This chain's CDR3 is CASSLAGSSLVNTEAFF. The CDR3 region has the DNA TGCGCCAGCAGCTTGGCGGGTTCGTCGTTGGTGAACACTGAAGCTTTCTTT. The chain recombines TRBV5-1 with TRBJ1-1; no clear D. CDR3 size: 17 residues. CDR1 is SGHRS, CDR2 YFSETQ, per germline. Between the trimmed V and J ends, which lost 0 bases and 0 bases, there was a span of 15 bases. The variable domain in full, completed from reference TRBV5-1 and TRBJ1-1, reads KAGVTQTPRYLIKTRGQQVTLSCSPISGHRSVSWYQQTPGQGLQFLFEYFSETQRNKGNFPGRFSGRQFSNSRSEMNVSTLELGDSALYLCASSLAGSSLVNTEAFFGQGTRLTVV.

This clone was picked up one time. The chain couples TRBV2 to TRBJ1-2, with D perhaps matching TRBD1 (5 bases). Germline V gene data show CDR1 as SNHLY and CDR2 as FYNNEI. The CDR3 is made up of 12 amino acids. V was cut by 6 bases and J by 2 bases, with 7 bases left in between. CDR3 in DNA: TGTGCCAGCAGGGGGGGGAACTATGGCTACACCTTC. Its protein product is CASRGGNYGYTF.

The chain carries TRBV25-1 and TRBJ1-4, with TRBD1 matching over 9 bases. CDR1 is MGHDK and CDR2 is SYGVNS in the germline V gene. After removal of 4 bases from V and 0 bases from J, the junction contained 6 bases not matched to a gene. The CDR3 is 17 amino acids. The CDR3 sequence is CASSGWTGETTNEKLFF. Here the CDR3 DNA reads TGTGCCAGCAGTGGATGGACAGGGGAGACAACTAATGAAAAACTGTTTTTT.

The chain links TRBV5-1 to TRBJ1-3; no definite D call. This CDR3 has 16 residues. The V end lost 0 bases, the J end lost 0 bases, and 10 bases lay between the germline ends. In germline, CDR1 is SGHRS, CDR2 YFSETQ. CDR3: CASSLVSVDSGNTIYF. CDR3 DNA sequence: TGCGCCAGCAGCTTGGTTTCGGTAGACTCTGGAAACACCATATATTTT.

CDR3 sequence reads: CASSTTGVNTEAFF. CDR3 coding DNA: TGTGCCAGCAGCACCACAGGGGTTAACACTGAAGCTTTCTTT. The J gene is TRBJ1-1, the V gene TRBV5-5, with 7 bases that match TRBD1. CDR3 length: 14 amino acids. CDR1 is SGHKS and CDR2 is YYEKEE in the germline V gene (reference sequence). With V trimmed by 4 bases and J by 2 bases, 5 bases remained unmatched.

This chain connects TRBV9 to TRBJ2-7, with TRBD1 matching 9 bases. In germline, CDR1 is SGDLS, CDR2 YYNGEE. The junction had 5 bases not matched to a gene; V was cut back by 4 bases and J by 0 bases. The CDR3 loop spans 15 amino acids. CDR3 bases: TGTGCCAGCAGCTCCGGGACAGGGAGCTCCTACGAGCAGTACTTC. Translated: CASSSGTGSSYEQYF.

This chain links TRBV7-9 with TRBJ2-5, with TRBD1 as a possible D gene (6 bases). CDR1 and CDR2 from the germline V gene are SEHNR and FQNEAQ (reference sequence). The CDR3 loop spans 19 amino acids. Trimming removed 4 bases at V and 2 bases at J, with 26 bases between. As DNA, the CDR3 is TGTGCCAGCAGCTCGCCGTACCCAGATCCCGGACAGTGGCAAGAGACCCAGTACTTC. It encodes CASSSPYPDPGQWQETQYF.

This rearrangement joins TRBV6-5 to TRBJ2-5; the D is unclear. Near its end, the DNA agrees better with TRBJ2-7, so the J call may be wrong. Germline CDR1 reads MNHEY; CDR2 reads SVGAGI. The CDR3 extends over 13 amino acids. CDR3 DNA sequence: TGTGCCAGCAGTTTTAACTACAACTACGAGCAGTACTTC. This gives the protein CASSFNYNYEQYF.

The J gene is TRBJ1-2, the V gene TRBV28; 7 bases align to TRBD1. Germline V lookup: CDR1 MDHEN, CDR2 SYDVKM. This CDR3 has 14 amino acids. V lost 2 bases to trimming and J lost 4 bases; unmatched junction nucleotides: 4. The CDR3 DNA is TGTGCCAGCAGTTTAGTCAGGGGGATCTATGGCTACACCTTC. As protein: CASSLVRGIYGYTF.

V is TRBV5-4 and J is TRBJ2-3; 8 bases agree with TRBD2. The CDR3 has 14 amino acids. Trimming cost V 1 base and J 7 bases; bases outside gene matches: 5. Germline V gene lookup returns CDR1 SGHNT and CDR2 YYREEE (reference sequence). Written as DNA, the CDR3 is TGTGCCAGCAGCTTGCTAAGCGGGGGCAATACGCAGTATTTT. Translation: CASSLLSGGNTQYF.

The genes are TRBV11-2 and TRBJ2-2; D possibly corresponds to TRBD1 (6 bases). The V end was cut by 3 bases, the J end by 5 bases, with 13 bases between. Germline CDR1 reads SGHAT; CDR2 reads FQNNGV. The CDR3 contains 15 residues. CDR3 amino acids: CASSFHRAGTGELFF. Here the CDR3 DNA reads TGTGCCAGCAGCTTCCACAGGGCAGGGACCGGGGAGCTGTTTTTT.

A remark on this clone: This specimen includes other DNA sequences encoding the same CDR3. The chain uses TRBV2 and TRBJ1-5, with 11 bases matching TRBD1. The CDR3 runs to 15 residues. CDR1 is SNHLY, CDR2 FYNNEI, per germline. The ends lost 6 bases at V and 6 bases at J; junction bases unmatched: 7. CDR3 nucleotides: TGTGCCAGCAGCGGCGGGACAGGGGGTGGTCAGCCCCAGCATTTT. Protein sequence: CASSGGTGGGQPQHF.

This chain joins TRBV28 and TRBJ1-4; no clear D gene. The V and J ends lost 1 base and 8 bases respectively, with 5 bases between them. CDR1 and CDR2 from the germline V gene are MDHEN and SYDVKM. This CDR3 region has 12 residues. CDR3 residues: CASSLSREKLFF. CDR3 bases: TGTGCCAGCAGTTTATCGAGGGAAAAACTGTTTTTT. Based on the CDR3 plus reference TRBV28 and TRBJ1-4, the full variable domain is DVKVTQSSRYLVKRTGEKVFLECVQDMDHENMFWYRQDPGLGLRLIYFSYDVKMKEKGDIPEGYSVSREKKERFSLILESASTNQTSMYLCASSLSREKLFFGSGTQLSVL.

The gene calls are TRBV5-1 and TRBJ2-5; 8 bases agree with TRBD2. This CDR3 has 15 amino acids. After removal of 5 bases from V and 0 bases from J, the junction contained 6 bases not matched to a gene. Germline V gene sequence: CDR1 SGHRS, CDR2 YFSETQ. CDR3 bases: TGCGCCAGCAGTACGGTGACTAGCGACCAAGAGACCCAGTACTTC. Amino acid sequence: CASSTVTSDQETQYF.

V and J are TRBV13 and TRBJ2-5, with a tentative D call TRBD1 (5 bases). CDR1 and CDR2 (germline): PRHDT, FYEKMQ (reference sequence). V was pared by 5 bases and J by 5 bases, with 15 bases between. The CDR3 has 14 amino acids. CDR3 protein: CASSHIRVSETQYF. CDR3 DNA: TGTGCCAGCAGCCACATCAGGGTCTCTGAGACCCAGTACTTC.

The gene calls are TRBV9 and TRBJ2-2; 11 bases agree with TRBD2. Germline V gene sequence: CDR1 SGDLS, CDR2 YYNGEE. V shed 0 bases, J shed 2 bases, and the junction held 6 bases outside the gene matches. The CDR3 loop spans 18 amino acids. The CDR3 sequence is CASSVVLAGGQNTGELFF. In nucleotides, the CDR3 is TGTGCCAGCAGCGTAGTGCTAGCGGGGGGACAAAACACCGGGGAGCTGTTTTTT.